This T cell receptor beta chain is drawn from a study of T cell clonality in common variable immunodeficiency. Points from the study as a whole: Authors noted CVID clonality's cause needs subpopulation repertoire sequencing. CVID subjects shared fewer TCRbeta clones than healthy controls did. In common variable immunodeficiency, TCR beta chains reportedly carried fewer deletions and N-nucleotide insertions.

Sequencing input was equivalent genomic DNA from CVID and controls. Using immunoSEQ multiplex PCR, the repertoire was profiled, and TCRdb retains in-frame clones only, with some absent. There are around 60,000 clones in the sample, none observed a single time. This clone was counted at least ten times. Its antigen is still unknown. The read is 3 residues too short to cover the CDR3 end, so that end is filled in from the germline J gene. This CDR3 comprises 16 residues. The junction had 12 bases not matched to a gene; V was cut back by 5 bases and J by 5 bases. Germline V gene lookup returns CDR1 LNHDA and CDR2 SQIVND (reference sequence).

The sample taken for sequencing was peripheral blood mononuclear cells. This sequence originates from a person aged 18 to 70 in good health. V usage is TRBV19 and J usage is TRBJ2-5, with 9 bases aligning to TRBD1. The CDR3 DNA, read in part, is TGTGCCAGTAGTTCTCAACAGGGGGCTTTGTCGGAGACC. Its translation: CASSSQQGALSET. The entire CDR3 sequence reads CASSSQQGALSETQYF.